The 9 T cell receptor beta chains listed next were all sequenced from one sample in a study of Graves' ophthalmopathy and Graves' hyperthyroidism. Beta-chain TCR CDR3 regions were amplified from RNA transcripts. First-round RT-PCR with HTBI primers preceded a second-round multiplex PCR. TCRdb reprocessed the multiplex PCR reads via MiXCR and lists one record per CDR3 protein. The data show 500,000 to 800,000 distinct CDR3 sequences, roughly 41% seen once. Specimen: peripheral blood. The source is an adult man with Graves' ophthalmopathy.

Notes on this clonotype: The junction does not match germline at one end; this may be a read error. The rearrangement uses TRBV7-7 and TRBJ2-5, with 8 bases identical to TRBD2. Looked up from germline, CDR1 is SSHAT and CDR2 is FNYEAQ (reference sequence). The CDR3 spans 14 residues. CDR3 sequence reads: CASSSGLEGETQYF. CDR3 sequence (DNA): TGTGCTAGCAGCTCGGGACTAGAAGGGGAGACCCAGTACTTC.

Note on this clonotype: The missing conserved phenylalanine or tryptophan at the end of this CDR3 makes a read error likely. The chain joins TRBV11-2 to TRBJ2-7; D remains ambiguous. The CDR3 consists of 15 residues. V was shortened by 1 base and J by 1 base, with 11 bases between the two germline ends. The germline V gene encodes CDR1 SGHAT and CDR2 FQNNGV. The CDR3 DNA is TGTGCCAGCAGCTTAGCAGTTGCGTTTTCCTACGAGCAGTACTGC. Protein sequence: CASSLAVAFSYEQYC.

This sequence joins TRBV30 and TRBJ2-7; D possibly corresponds to TRBD1 (5 bases). The CDR3 contains 14 residues. Germline values: CDR1 GTSNPN, CDR2 SVGIG (reference sequence). Trimming stripped 3 bases from V and 6 bases from J, with 18 bases between. CDR3: CAWRPIQDTLEQYF. The CDR3, as DNA: TGTGCCTGGAGACCTATTCAGGACACTCTCGAGCAGTACTTC.

This clonotype was seen a few times. The chain combines TRBV29-1 with TRBJ1-2, with D maybe TRBD1 (6 bases). V dropped 3 bases and J dropped 2 bases, with 10 bases sitting between them. This CDR3 spans 13 amino acids. The germline CDR1 and CDR2 sequences are SQVTM and ANQGSEA. The DNA of the CDR3 is TGCAGCGTTGAGGAGCAGGGGAACTATGGCTACACCTTC. Translation: CSVEEQGNYGYTF.

A remark on this clonotype: Lacking the conserved final phenylalanine or tryptophan, this CDR3 likely reflects a read error. This chain connects TRBV14 to TRBJ2-7, with D uncertain. CDR3 length equals 16 residues. Trimming removed 0 bases from V and 5 bases from J, with 17 bases in between. CDR1 is SGHDN and CDR2 is FVKESK in the germline V gene. The DNA of the CDR3 is TGTGCCAGCAGCCAAGATAGCCGGCAGGATGGTGACGAGCAGTACCTC. Its translation: CASSQDSRQDGDEQYL.

This clonotype was seen many times. The chain joins TRBV24-1 to TRBJ2-2, with TRBD1 matching 12 bases. The germline V gene has CDR1 KGHDR and CDR2 SFDVKD. The J segment lost 4 bases and the V segment lost 4 bases, leaving 9 bases of the junction unmatched. The CDR3 has 18 amino acids. The CDR3, as DNA: TGTGCCACCAGTGACCGGGACAGGGGGCAGTTGGGCACCGGGGAGCTGTTTTTT. Amino acid sequence: CATSDRDRGQLGTGELFF.

The gene calls are TRBV6-4 and TRBJ2-7, with D perhaps matching TRBD1 (6 bases). The CDR3 covers 15 residues. Germline-derived CDR1 and CDR2 are MRHNA and SNTAGT. Trimming cost V 4 bases and J 7 bases, with 20 bases left between them. The CDR3 sequence: CASSAWKQGDREQYF. DNA of the CDR3: TGTGCCAGCAGTGCGTGGAAACAGGGAGATAGAGAGCAGTACTTC.

The J gene is TRBJ2-7, the V gene TRBV20-1; D is possibly TRBD1 (6 bases). Germline lookup yields CDR1 DFQATT and CDR2 SNEGSKA (reference sequence). The CDR3 is made up of 16 amino acids. V lost 3 bases and J lost 2, with 20 bases in between. The CDR3 coding sequence is TGCAGTGCTAGCCCCTATCGACAGGTCTTTACCTACGAGCAGTACTTC. This codes for CSASPYRQVFTYEQYF.

The V and J genes are TRBV7-9 and TRBJ1-2; maybe TRBD1 (5 bases). V was shortened by 1 base and J by 3 bases, with 18 bases between the two germline ends. CDR3 length: 17 amino acids. Germline values: CDR1 SEHNR, CDR2 FQNEAQ (reference sequence). The CDR3 DNA reads as TGTGCCAGCAGCTTAGGGCAGCAGGGTGGGTCCTACTATGGCTACACCTTC. It encodes CASSLGQQGGSYYGYTF.